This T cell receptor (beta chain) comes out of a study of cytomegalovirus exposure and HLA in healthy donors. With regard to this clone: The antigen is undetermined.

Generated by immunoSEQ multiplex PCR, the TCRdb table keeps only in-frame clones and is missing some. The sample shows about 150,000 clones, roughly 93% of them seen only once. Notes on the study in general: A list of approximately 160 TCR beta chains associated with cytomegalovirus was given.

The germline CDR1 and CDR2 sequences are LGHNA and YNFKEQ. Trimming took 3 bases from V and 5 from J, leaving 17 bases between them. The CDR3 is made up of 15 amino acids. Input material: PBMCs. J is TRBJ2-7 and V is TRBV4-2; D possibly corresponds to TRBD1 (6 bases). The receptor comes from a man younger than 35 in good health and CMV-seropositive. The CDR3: CASSQETGYRDEQYF. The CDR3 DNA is TGTGCCAGCAGCCAGGAAACAGGGTATCGAGACGAGCAGTACTTC.